This paragraph covers one TCR beta chain sequence. Antigen specificity is unknown. Sequenced by immunoSEQ multiplex PCR; TCRdb stores in-frame clones only, minus some. The data hold roughly 44,000 clones, with approximately 86% observed a single time. This record belongs to a study of OX40 agonist ivuxolimab in advanced cancers. Findings and limits, study-wide: At 0.1 to 3.0 mg/kg, CD4+ and CD8+ blood T cells expanded clonally by week 6.

Sequencing was performed on CD4+ or CD8+ T cells sorted from blood, taken in a trial of the OX40 agonist ivuxolimab. The source is an adult with an advanced solid tumor such as melanoma, head and neck, liver or kidney cancer.

This chain's CDR3 is CASNPGTTGGGYTF. CDR3 coding DNA: TGTGCCAGCAACCCCGGGACAACGGGGGGTGGCTACACCTTC. This chain links TRBV6-5 with TRBJ1-2; a possible D gene is TRBD1 (6 bases). The CDR3 sequence is 14 residues long. The V end was cut by 7 bases, the J end by 7 bases, with 19 bases between. CDR1 and CDR2 from the germline V gene are MNHEY and SVGAGI.